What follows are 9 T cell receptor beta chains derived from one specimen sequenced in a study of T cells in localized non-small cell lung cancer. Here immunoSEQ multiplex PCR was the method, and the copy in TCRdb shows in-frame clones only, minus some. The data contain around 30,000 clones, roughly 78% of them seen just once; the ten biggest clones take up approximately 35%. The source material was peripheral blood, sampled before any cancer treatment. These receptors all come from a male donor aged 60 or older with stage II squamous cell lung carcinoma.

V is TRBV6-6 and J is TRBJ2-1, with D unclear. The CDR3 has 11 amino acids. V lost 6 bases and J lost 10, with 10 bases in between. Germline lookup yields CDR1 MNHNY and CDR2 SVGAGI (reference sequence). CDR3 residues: CASSQRQEQFF. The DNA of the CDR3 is TGTGCCAGCAGCCAGAGGCAGGAGCAGTTCTTC.

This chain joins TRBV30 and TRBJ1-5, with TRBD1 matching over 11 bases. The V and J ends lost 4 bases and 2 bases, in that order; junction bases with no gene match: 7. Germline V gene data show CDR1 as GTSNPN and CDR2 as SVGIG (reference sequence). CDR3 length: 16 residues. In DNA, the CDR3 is TGTGCCTGGAACAGCGGACAGGGGGCGGGCAATCAGCCCCAGCATTTT. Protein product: CAWNSGQGAGNQPQHF.

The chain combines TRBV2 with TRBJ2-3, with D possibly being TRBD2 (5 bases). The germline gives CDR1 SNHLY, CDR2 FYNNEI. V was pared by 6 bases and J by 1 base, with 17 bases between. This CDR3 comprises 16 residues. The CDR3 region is CASRLPIAGGTDTQYF. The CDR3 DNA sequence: TGTGCCAGCAGACTCCCTATAGCCGGGGGCACAGATACGCAGTATTTT.

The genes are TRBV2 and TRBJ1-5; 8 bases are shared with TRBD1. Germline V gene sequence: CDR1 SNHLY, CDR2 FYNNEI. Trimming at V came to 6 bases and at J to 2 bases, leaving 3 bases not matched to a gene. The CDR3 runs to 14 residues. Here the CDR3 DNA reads TGTGCCAGCAGCGGGGGACAGGGCAATCAGCCCCAGCATTTT. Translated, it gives CASSGGQGNQPQHF. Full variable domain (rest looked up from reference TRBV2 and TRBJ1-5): EPEVTQTPSHQVTQMGQEVILRCVPISNHLYFYWYRQILGQKVEFLVSFYNNEISEKSEIFDDQFSVERPDGSNFTLKIRSTKLEDSAMYFCASSGGQGNQPQHFGDGTRLSIL.

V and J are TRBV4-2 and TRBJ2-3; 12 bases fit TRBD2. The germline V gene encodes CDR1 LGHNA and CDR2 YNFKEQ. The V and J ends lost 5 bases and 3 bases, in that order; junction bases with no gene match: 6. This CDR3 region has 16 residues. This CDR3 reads CASSLGLAGLTDTQYF. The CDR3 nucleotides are TGTGCCAGCAGCTTGGGACTAGCGGGCTTAACAGATACGCAGTATTTT.

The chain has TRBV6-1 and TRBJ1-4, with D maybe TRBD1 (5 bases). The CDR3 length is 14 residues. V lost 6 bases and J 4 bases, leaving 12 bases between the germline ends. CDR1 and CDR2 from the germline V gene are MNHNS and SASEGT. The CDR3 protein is CASSVPQDNEKLFF. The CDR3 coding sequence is TGTGCCAGCAGCGTTCCACAGGATAATGAAAAACTGTTTTTT.

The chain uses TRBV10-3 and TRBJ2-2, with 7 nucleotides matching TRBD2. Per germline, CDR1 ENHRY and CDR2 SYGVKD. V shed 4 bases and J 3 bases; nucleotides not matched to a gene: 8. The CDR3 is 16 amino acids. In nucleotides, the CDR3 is TGTGCCATCAGTGTGGGAGGGCGGGGATACACCGGGGAGCTGTTTTTT. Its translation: CAISVGGRGYTGELFF.

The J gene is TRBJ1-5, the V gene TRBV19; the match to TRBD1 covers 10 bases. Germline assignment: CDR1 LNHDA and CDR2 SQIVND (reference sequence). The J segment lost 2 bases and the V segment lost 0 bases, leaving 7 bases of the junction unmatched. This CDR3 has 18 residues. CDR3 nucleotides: TGTGCCAGTAGTATAGAGGGTGGGGACAGGGGAGGCAATCAGCCCCAGCATTTT. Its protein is CASSIEGGDRGGNQPQHF.

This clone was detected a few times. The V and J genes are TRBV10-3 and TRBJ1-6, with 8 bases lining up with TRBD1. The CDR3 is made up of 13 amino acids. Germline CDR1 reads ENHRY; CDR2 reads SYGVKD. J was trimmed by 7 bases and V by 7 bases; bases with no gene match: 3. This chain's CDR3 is CAITDRDNSPLHF. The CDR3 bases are TGTGCCATCACGGACAGGGACAATTCACCCCTCCACTTT.